This T cell receptor beta chain was documented in a study of T cell responses to AZD1222 COVID-19 vaccine. Points on this clone: The antigen is unknown.

The germline gives CDR1 SEHNR, CDR2 FQNEAQ (reference sequence). This CDR3 is built from 13 residues. The ends were cut back, 1 base at V and 5 bases at J, with 8 bases in the middle. Study-wide results and caveats: Spike-specific TCR breadth rose after two AZD1222 doses, and depth rose as well. Along spike, vaccine-associated CD4 TCRs were found throughout, with dominance at 160-218 and 743-854.

Only in-frame clones appear in the TCRdb table, and some are missing; sequencing was by immunoSEQ multiplex PCR. The sample contains roughly 150,000 clones, less than 90% of which appear only once. This chain links TRBV7-9 with TRBJ2-5; D gene unclear. Specimen: peripheral blood, collected after recovery from COVID-19. The TCR was taken from an adult who had recovered from COVID-19. CDR3 sequence (DNA): TGTGCCAGCAGCTTAGGTTATCGGGAGACCCAGTACTTC. Protein product: CASSLGYRETQYF. Variable domain in full (rest from reference TRBV7-9 and TRBJ2-5): DTGVSQNPRHKITKRGQNVTFRCDPISEHNRLYWYRQTLGQGPEFLTYFQNEAQLEKSRLLSDRFSAERPKGSFSTLEIQRTEQGDSAMYLCASSLGYRETQYFGPGTRLLVL.